This T cell receptor beta chain is drawn from a study of cytomegalovirus exposure and HLA in healthy donors. Findings and limits, study-wide: In an earlier analysis, about 90% or about 30%: the productive usage of most TCR beta V segments. Later work found most CMV-associated TCR beta chains apparently HLA-restricted. Reports indicated that the classifier achieved high specificity and sensitivity in diagnosing cytomegalovirus status.

As to this clone: Its antigen is currently unknown.

The PCR was carried out with 60 Vbeta primers and 13 Jbeta primers. Repertoires were generated with immunoSEQ multiplex PCR, while TCRdb's copy carries only in-frame clones and drops some. The profile shows about 140,000 clones, over 60% of them singletons. The sequenced sample consisted of PBMCs. This TCR was sampled from a male donor in good health and CMV-seronegative.

The CDR3, as DNA: TGTGCCAGCAGCCGGAGGCCCCTCCTAGCGGGAGGGCCGGGGAATGAGCAGTTCTTC. Encoded protein: CASSRRPLLAGGPGNEQFF. The chain is built from TRBV7-9 and TRBJ2-1; 12 bases are shared with TRBD2. The CDR3 covers 19 residues. Trimming at V came to 5 bases and at J to 7 bases, leaving 18 bases not matched to a gene. CDR1 is SEHNR and CDR2 is FQNEAQ in the germline V gene (reference sequence).